This TCR beta chain was captured in a study of post-analysis software for immune sequencing data. This clonotype was seen more than once but under ten times. Antigen: not known. Incorporated into the TCR beta cDNA libraries were unique molecular identifiers, which served to reduce PCR and sequencing biases. T cells numbering about 1 to 11 million yielded 500,000 or so cDNA molecules. TCRdb reanalysed the PCR reads using MiXCR and keeps one entry per CDR3 protein. Among approximately 570,000 distinct CDR3 sequences listed, around 44% were seen once. Study-wide findings and caveats: Patients had higher frequencies than controls of a few TRBV segments, including TRBV5-6, TRBV5-1 and TRBV20-1.

The germline CDR1 and CDR2 sequences are SGHRS and YFSETQ. This CDR3 spans 14 amino acids. The V and J ends lost 4 bases and 7 bases respectively, with 17 bases between them. Sequencing was performed on blood. The clonotype comes from a girl aged 10-17 years with multiple sclerosis. V gene TRBV5-1 combines with J gene TRBJ1-2, with a possible D match to TRBD1 (5 bases). This chain's CDR3 is CASSAADSSLGYTF. For the CDR3, the DNA is TGCGCCAGCAGCGCGGCCGACAGCTCGCTTGGCTACACCTTC.